These T cell receptor beta chains were read from a single sample in a study of shared clonotypes between healthy human individuals. Clones were sequenced by immunoSEQ multiplex PCR, and TCRdb holds only the in-frame ones, with some missing. Of fewer than 1.8 million clones in the sample, approximately 98.5% are singletons; the top ten hold roughly 0.36%. Sequenced input: naive CD4+ T cells sorted from blood. These receptors came from a man aged 25-40 years in good health. Each CDR3 is given with its conserved first and last residue. Each record gives: V gene, CDR3 protein.

v_call: TRBV2; cdr3_aa: CASSITGTGNYEQYF
v_call: TRBV19; cdr3_aa: CASSKVLTHRDRISDTQYF
v_call: TRBV5-4; cdr3_aa: CASSLSRDGELFF
v_call: TRBV29-1; cdr3_aa: CSVEEGRGSSYNEQFF
v_call: TRBV2; cdr3_aa: CASRNRESWDQPQHF
v_call: TRBV5-1; cdr3_aa: CASSGQGVADTQYF
v_call: TRBV6-5; cdr3_aa: CASSRGQGAGNTIYF
v_call: TRBV18; cdr3_aa: CASSGRNQPQHF
v_call: TRBV9; cdr3_aa: CASSLTGVSNQPQHF
v_call: TRBV28; cdr3_aa: CASSGGQSYQPQHF
v_call: TRBV2; cdr3_aa: CASKDDSGWETQYF
v_call: TRBV15; cdr3_aa: CATSSNTEAFF
v_call: TRBV28; cdr3_aa: CASSLVQVSYEQYF
v_call: TRBV5-6; cdr3_aa: CASSETGTASSYEQYF
v_call: TRBV28; cdr3_aa: CASSLSGASYNEQFF
v_call: TRBV5-1; cdr3_aa: CASSLAGGSNQPQHF
v_call: TRBV10-2; cdr3_aa: CASSPTGTGLYEQYF
v_call: TRBV10-1; cdr3_aa: CASSREIGDNEQFF
v_call: TRBV18; cdr3_aa: CASSPRAGEGGQFF
v_call: TRBV7-2; cdr3_aa: CASSPRLDGTQYF
v_call: TRBV11-2; cdr3_aa: CASSPRTVRETQYF
v_call: TRBV28; cdr3_aa: CASSPTWSYGYTF
v_call: TRBV29-1; cdr3_aa: CSVEDLLVATDTQYF
v_call: TRBV10-3; cdr3_aa: CAIRRDSSTDTQYF
v_call: TRBV18; cdr3_aa: CASSGGSPRTEAFF
v_call: TRBV29-1; cdr3_aa: CSVVATGTGSYEQYF
v_call: TRBV9; cdr3_aa: CASSVAQGPNEKLFF
v_call: TRBV27; cdr3_aa: CASSLLGLYTEAFF
v_call: TRBV5-4; cdr3_aa: CASSPWTGESTEAFF
v_call: TRBV5-4; cdr3_aa: CASSLGQSSYEQYF
v_call: TRBV2; cdr3_aa: CASSDDRNYGYTF
v_call: TRBV5-6; cdr3_aa: CASSFGVTDYGYTF
v_call: TRBV2; cdr3_aa: CASSLGPDTEAFF
v_call: TRBV5-5; cdr3_aa: CASSSPKTPVGTQYF
v_call: TRBV5-8; cdr3_aa: CASSRLPGLRYNEQFF
v_call: TRBV5-4; cdr3_aa: CASSWQGRDTGELFF
v_call: TRBV15; cdr3_aa: CATSRDRSSYEQYF
v_call: TRBV15; cdr3_aa: CATSWGHSPRDEQYF
v_call: TRBV28; cdr3_aa: CASRLGTYEQYF
v_call: TRBV6-5; cdr3_aa: CASSYGNTIYF
v_call: TRBV5-1; cdr3_aa: CASSFLAGAGETQYF
v_call: TRBV5-4; cdr3_aa: CASSPGPSSGNTIYF
v_call: TRBV7-8; cdr3_aa: CASSTAGVGTNEKLFF
v_call: TRBV2; cdr3_aa: CASSFDLNTEAFF
v_call: TRBV5-1; cdr3_aa: CASSFTGPAASEAFF
v_call: TRBV19; cdr3_aa: CASRDSGRNYEQYF
v_call: TRBV20-1; cdr3_aa: CSASGEQYF
v_call: TRBV10-1; cdr3_aa: CARVGAVYEQYF
v_call: TRBV28; cdr3_aa: CASSPESGQGNQPQHF
v_call: TRBV5-4; cdr3_aa: CASSLGGARGTDTQYF
v_call: TRBV7-6; cdr3_aa: CARTSGRARYEQYF
v_call: TRBV2; cdr3_aa: CASSGPSPVYNEQFF
v_call: TRBV28; cdr3_aa: CASSLSGWEAFF
v_call: TRBV4-3; cdr3_aa: CASSQSWTPTNEKLFF